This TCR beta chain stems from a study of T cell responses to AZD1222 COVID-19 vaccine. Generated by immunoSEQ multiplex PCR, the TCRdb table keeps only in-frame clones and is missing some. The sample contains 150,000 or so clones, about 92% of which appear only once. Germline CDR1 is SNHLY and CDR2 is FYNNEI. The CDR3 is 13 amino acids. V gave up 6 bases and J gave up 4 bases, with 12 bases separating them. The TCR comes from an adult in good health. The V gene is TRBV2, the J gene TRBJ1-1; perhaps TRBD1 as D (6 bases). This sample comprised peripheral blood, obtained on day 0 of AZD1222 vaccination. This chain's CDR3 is CASRFRGSTEAFF. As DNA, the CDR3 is TGTGCCAGCAGGTTCAGGGGCAGCACTGAAGCTTTCTTT.